This T cell receptor beta chain was documented in a study of cytomegalovirus exposure and HLA in healthy donors. A remark on this clone: Its antigen is as yet unknown. In the same sample, other DNA sequences code for this CDR3.

Findings and caveats of the study: An analysis done earlier found most TCR beta V segments productive about 90% or about 30% of the time.

V shed 0 bases and J shed 2 bases, with 5 bases lying between them. Germline V gene data show CDR1 as SGHRS and CDR2 as YFSETQ. The CDR3 has 14 residues. 13 Jbeta primers and 60 Vbeta primers were used for the PCR. The repertoire was sequenced with immunoSEQ multiplex PCR; TCRdb's copy has only in-frame clones and lacks some. The sample yields roughly 100,000 clones, 80% to 85% seen once. Sequenced: PBMCs. V gene TRBV5-1 combines with J gene TRBJ2-2, with D possibly TRBD2 on 5 matching bases. This sequence was found in a man younger than 45 in good health and CMV-seropositive. The CDR3 DNA reads TGCGCCAGCAGCTTGGCGGGAAACACCGGGGAGCTGTTTTTT. The encoded protein is CASSLAGNTGELFF.